A single sample is the source of the 3 T cell receptor beta chains below, sequenced in a study of control samples from healthy donors and cancer patients. Measured with immunoSEQ multiplex PCR; TCRdb has only the in-frame clones, and not every one. The sample comprises about 140,000 clones, under 95% of which are singletons, and under 9% rests with the top ten. Sequenced input: blood. These receptors were obtained from a man aged 18 to 35 in good health.

J is TRBJ2-7 and V is TRBV5-1; no clear D gene. The CDR3 covers 12 residues. Germline CDR1 is SGHRS and CDR2 is YFSETQ. The V gene lost 0 bases and the J gene lost 5 bases, with 6 bases spanning the gap. The DNA for the CDR3 is TGCGCCAGCAGCTTGGACAGCCACGAGCAGTACTTC. Encoded protein: CASSLDSHEQYF. The whole variable domain, filled in from reference TRBV5-1 and TRBJ2-7, reads KAGVTQTPRYLIKTRGQQVTLSCSPISGHRSVSWYQQTPGQGLQFLFEYFSETQRNKGNFPGRFSGRQFSNSRSEMNVSTLELGDSALYLCASSLDSHEQYFGPGTRLTVT.

The V gene is TRBV5-1, the J gene TRBJ2-2, with 10 bases aligning to TRBD1. The germline V gene encodes CDR1 SGHRS and CDR2 YFSETQ. With 6 bases clipped from V and 7 bases from J, the junction kept 15 bases outside the gene matches. The CDR3 consists of 17 residues. The CDR3 here is CASTDSRRQGAVGELFF. The CDR3 nucleotides read TGCGCCAGCACCGATTCGAGAAGACAGGGGGCGGTCGGGGAGCTGTTTTTT.

The V gene is TRBV18, the J gene TRBJ2-1, with TRBD1 matching 7 bases. After removal of 3 bases from V and 3 bases from J, the junction contained 8 bases not matched to a gene. Germline V gives CDR1 KGHSH, CDR2 LQKENI. CDR3 size: 16 residues. CDR3 residues: CASSPNETGFYNEQFF. CDR3 nucleotides: TGTGCCAGCTCACCTAATGAGACAGGGTTCTACAATGAGCAGTTCTTC.